The clone carrying this T cell receptor (beta chain) was picked up a small number of times. This sample is drawn from a study of cytomegalovirus exposure and HLA in healthy donors. The PCR was carried out with 60 Vbeta primers and 13 Jbeta primers. Assay used: immunoSEQ multiplex PCR; TCRdb lists only in-frame clones, some missing. The sample carries 95,000 to 150,000 clones, 65% to 80% recorded once. V shed 4 bases and J shed 12 bases, with 15 bases lying between them. This CDR3 is 12 amino acids long. Per germline, CDR1 SGHAT and CDR2 FQNNGV. This clonotype originated in a human donor in good health. The specimen was PBMCs. The V and J genes are TRBV11-2 and TRBJ1-1, with a possible D match to TRBD1 (5 bases). The CDR3 reads CASSSGGVITFF. CDR3 in DNA: TGTGCCAGCAGCTCCGGGGGGGTTATAACTTTCTTT. Based on the CDR3 plus reference TRBV11-2 and TRBJ1-1, the full variable domain is EAGVAQSPRYKIIEKRQSVAFWCNPISGHATLYWYQQILGQGPKLLIQFQNNGVVDDSQLPKDRFSAERLKGVDSTLKIQPAKLEDSAVYLCASSSGGVITFFGQGTRLTVV.